The present T cell receptor (beta chain) was sequenced within a study of shared clonotypes between healthy human individuals. For this clone: Other DNA sequences within the sample encode an identical CDR3.

At the deep level, the assay was run. Using immunoSEQ multiplex PCR, the repertoire was profiled, and TCRdb retains in-frame clones only, with some absent. The data show approximately 1.5 million clones, approximately 98% seen once. There are 13 residues in the CDR3. CDR1 and CDR2 (germline): LNHNV, YYDKDF (reference sequence). Deletions cut 1 base from V and 2 bases from J, with 6 bases between. The sample taken for sequencing was naive CD4+ T cells sorted from blood. Noted subset: CD45RA+ positively selected. The receptor's source is a man aged 25 to 40 in good health. V gene TRBV15 combines with J gene TRBJ2-7; D is unclear. DNA of the CDR3: TGTGCCACCAGCAGAGTTGGTCCCTACGAGCAGTACTTC. Protein: CATSRVGPYEQYF. Full variable domain (rest looked up from reference TRBV15 and TRBJ2-7): DAMVIQNPRYQVTQFGKPVTLSCSQTLNHNVMYWYQQKSSQAPKLLFHYYDKDFNNEADTPDNFQSRRPNTSFCFLDIRSPGLGDTAMYLCATSRVGPYEQYFGPGTRLTVT.